A selection of T cell receptor beta chains follows, all from one sample in a study of OX40 agonist ivuxolimab in advanced cancers. Profiled with immunoSEQ multiplex PCR; TCRdb holds only in-frame clones, not every one. The table shows 85,000 to 95,000 clones, with 80% to 90% occurring only once. Sequencing used CD4+ or CD8+ T cells sorted from blood, obtained in a trial of the OX40 agonist ivuxolimab. Every receptor here comes from an adult with an advanced solid tumor such as melanoma, head and neck, liver or kidney cancer. CDR3s include the opening cysteine and the closing phenylalanine or tryptophan. The order of the fields is D gene, J gene, V gene, clone size, CDR3 protein, CDR3 DNA. The D gene is left open where the match is weak. The size of a clone is reported for some rows only, either as once, few or many, or as a class for expanded clones.

D: TRBD1; J: TRBJ1-2; V: TRBV6-5; size: NA; CDR3: CASSSRQGYGYTF; DNA: TGTGCCAGCAGTTCCAGACAGGGATACGGCTACACCTTC
D: TRBD2; J: TRBJ2-1; V: TRBV4-3; size: NA; CDR3: CASSPGLAGTYSYNEQFF; DNA: TGCGCCAGCAGCCCGGGACTAGCGGGAACCTATTCCTACAATGAGCAGTTCTTC
D: TRBD1; J: TRBJ1-5; V: TRBV6-1; size: NA; CDR3: CASTSGQGDHQPQHF; DNA: TGTGCCAGCACCTCCGGACAGGGGGATCATCAGCCCCAGCATTTT
D: NA; J: TRBJ1-3; V: TRBV7-9; size: NA; CDR3: CASRRGDGNTIYF; DNA: TGTGCCAGCCGTCGGGGGGATGGAAACACCATATATTTT
D: NA; J: TRBJ2-1; V: TRBV2; size: once; CDR3: CASRQDSYNEQFF; DNA: TGTGCCAGCCGACAGGACTCCTACAATGAGCAGTTCTTC
D: TRBD1; J: TRBJ2-5; V: TRBV28; size: NA; CDR3: CASSFQGAEAGETQYF; DNA: TGTGCCAGCAGTTTCCAGGGGGCGGAGGCCGGAGAGACCCAGTACTTC
D: TRBD1; J: TRBJ1-5; V: TRBV4-3; size: few; CDR3: CASSPGTGGLNQPQHF; DNA: TGCGCCAGCAGCCCCGGGACAGGGGGACTCAATCAGCCCCAGCATTTT
D: TRBD2; J: TRBJ2-3; V: TRBV7-2; size: once; CDR3: CASSLMSGGSTDTQYF; DNA: TGTGCCAGCAGCTTAATGAGCGGGGGGTCGACAGATACGCAGTATTTT
D: NA; J: TRBJ2-6; V: TRBV5-4; size: once; CDR3: CASSLAGESGANVLTF; DNA: TGTGCCAGCAGCTTGGCCGGGGAGTCTGGGGCCAACGTCCTGACTTTC
D: TRBD2; J: TRBJ2-1; V: TRBV5-4; size: NA; CDR3: CASSRGTSGLSSNEQFF; DNA: TGTGCCAGCAGCCGCGGGACTAGTGGACTGTCGTCGAATGAGCAGTTCTTC
D: NA; J: TRBJ2-2; V: TRBV6-4; size: NA; CDR3: CASRLELNTGELFF; DNA: TGTGCCAGCAGATTGGAGTTGAACACCGGGGAGCTGTTTTTT
D: NA; J: TRBJ2-5; V: TRBV5-4; size: NA; CDR3: CASSLQETQYF; DNA: TGTGCCAGCAGCTTACAAGAGACCCAGTACTTC
D: TRBD1; J: TRBJ2-6; V: TRBV30; size: NA; CDR3: CAWSADRGRGGANVLTF; DNA: TGTGCCTGGAGTGCGGACAGGGGGCGCGGTGGGGCCAACGTCCTGACTTTC
D: NA; J: TRBJ1-5; V: TRBV5-1; size: NA; CDR3: CASSLVGDPSNQPQHF; DNA: TGCGCCAGCAGCTTGGTAGGGGACCCTAGCAATCAGCCCCAGCATTTT
D: NA; J: TRBJ2-2; V: TRBV27; size: NA; CDR3: CASSPSFTGANGELFF; DNA: TGTGCCAGCAGCCCTTCCTTTACAGGAGCGAACGGGGAGCTGTTTTTT
D: NA; J: TRBJ2-1; V: TRBV19; size: once; CDR3: CASSMGLNAYNEQFF; DNA: TGTGCCAGTAGTATGGGTCTTAACGCCTACAATGAGCAGTTCTTC
D: NA; J: TRBJ2-7; V: TRBV28; size: NA; CDR3: CASSFLRAYEQYF; DNA: TGTGCCAGCAGTTTCCTCAGGGCCTACGAGCAGTACTTC
D: TRBD1; J: TRBJ2-1; V: TRBV25-1; size: NA; CDR3: CASSEFEGANYNEQFF; DNA: TGTGCCAGCAGTGAATTCGAGGGGGCCAACTACAATGAGCAGTTCTTC
D: NA; J: TRBJ2-7; V: TRBV7-9; size: NA; CDR3: CASSRVRVLGSYEQYF; DNA: TGTGCCAGCAGCCGGGTTAGAGTTTTGGGATCCTACGAGCAGTACTTC
D: NA; J: TRBJ2-3; V: TRBV6-5; size: NA; CDR3: CASSYRNRASDTQYF; DNA: TGTGCCAGCAGTTACCGCAACAGGGCCTCAGATACGCAGTATTTT
D: TRBD1; J: TRBJ1-4; V: TRBV29-1; size: NA; CDR3: CSAGDRGGEKLFF; DNA: TGCAGCGCGGGGGACAGGGGTGGTGAAAAACTGTTTTTT
D: TRBD1; J: TRBJ2-1; V: TRBV6-1; size: NA; CDR3: CASSEADRTYNEQFF; DNA: TGTGCCAGCAGTGAAGCGGACAGGACATACAATGAGCAGTTCTTC
D: NA; J: TRBJ2-7; V: TRBV7-2; size: NA; CDR3: CASSLNYEQYF; DNA: TGTGCCAGCAGCCTCAACTACGAGCAGTACTTC
D: TRBD2; J: TRBJ2-3; V: TRBV10-3; size: NA; CDR3: CAIRGWTSGSMQYF; DNA: TGTGCCATCAGGGGGTGGACTAGCGGGAGTATGCAGTATTTT
D: NA; J: TRBJ2-7; V: TRBV30; size: once; CDR3: CAWSQTPLRTLKSKQYF; DNA: TGTGCCTGGAGTCAAACACCTCTCCGGACACTCAAGAGTAAGCAGTACTTC
D: NA; J: TRBJ2-3; V: TRBV5-6; size: NA; CDR3: CASSWQADTQYF; DNA: TGTGCCAGCAGCTGGCAAGCAGATACGCAGTATTTT
D: TRBD1; J: TRBJ1-1; V: TRBV9; size: NA; CDR3: CASSVSGTGGPEAFF; DNA: TGTGCCAGCAGCGTATCGGGGACAGGGGGCCCTGAAGCTTTCTTT
D: NA; J: TRBJ1-1; V: TRBV25-1; size: NA; CDR3: CASSETVSSEAFF; DNA: TGTGCCAGCAGTGAGACAGTCTCGAGTGAAGCTTTCTTT
D: TRBD1; J: TRBJ1-4; V: TRBV7-9; size: NA; CDR3: CASSLVTGDYEKLFF; DNA: TGTGCCAGCAGCTTAGTTACAGGGGATTACGAAAAACTGTTTTTT
D: NA; J: TRBJ2-2; V: TRBV14; size: NA; CDR3: CASSPPGADTGELFF; DNA: TGTGCCAGCAGCCCCCCGGGGGCCGACACCGGGGAGCTGTTTTTT
D: NA; J: TRBJ1-1; V: TRBV10-3; size: NA; CDR3: CAISEQGTGRHTEAFF; DNA: TGTGCCATCAGTGAACAGGGTACAGGGCGTCACACTGAAGCTTTCTTT
D: NA; J: TRBJ2-7; V: TRBV2; size: NA; CDR3: CASEYIAGSEQYF; DNA: TGTGCCAGTGAGTATATAGCCGGGAGCGAGCAGTACTTC
D: NA; J: TRBJ2-1; V: TRBV7-7; size: NA; CDR3: CASSLGYNEQFF; DNA: TGTGCTAGCAGCTTAGGATACAATGAGCAGTTCTTC